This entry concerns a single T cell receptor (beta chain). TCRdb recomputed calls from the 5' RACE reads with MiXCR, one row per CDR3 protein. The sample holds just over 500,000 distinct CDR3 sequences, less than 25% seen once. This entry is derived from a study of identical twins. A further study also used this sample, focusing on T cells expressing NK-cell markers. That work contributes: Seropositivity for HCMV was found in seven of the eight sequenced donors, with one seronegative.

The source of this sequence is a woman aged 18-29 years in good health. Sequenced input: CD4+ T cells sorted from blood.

CDR3 nucleotide sequence: TGCAGTGCAAGGATGAACACAGATACGCAGTATTTT. Its translation is CSARMNTDTQYF. The V and J genes are TRBV20-1 and TRBJ2-3; D is undetermined. This CDR3 spans 12 amino acids. Per the germline V gene, CDR1 is DFQATT and CDR2 is SNEGSKA (reference sequence). Trimming removed 6 bases at V and 2 bases at J, with 9 bases between.